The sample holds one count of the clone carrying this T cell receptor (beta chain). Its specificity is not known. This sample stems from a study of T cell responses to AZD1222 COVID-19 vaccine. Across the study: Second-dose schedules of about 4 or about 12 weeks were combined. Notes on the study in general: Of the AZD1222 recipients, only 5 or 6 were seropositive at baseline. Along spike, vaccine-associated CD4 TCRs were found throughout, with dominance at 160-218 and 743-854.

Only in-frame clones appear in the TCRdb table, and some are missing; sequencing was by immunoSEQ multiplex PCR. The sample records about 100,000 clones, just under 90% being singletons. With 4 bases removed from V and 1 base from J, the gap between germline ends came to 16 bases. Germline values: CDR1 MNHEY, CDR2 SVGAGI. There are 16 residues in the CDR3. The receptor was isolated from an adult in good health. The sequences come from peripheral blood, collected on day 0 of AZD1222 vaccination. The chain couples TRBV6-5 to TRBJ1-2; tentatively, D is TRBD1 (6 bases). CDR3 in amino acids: CASSSDRRGSNYGYTF. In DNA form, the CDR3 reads TGTGCCAGCAGTTCCGACAGGCGAGGTAGTAACTATGGCTACACCTTC.